This TCR beta chain was recovered during a study of blood T cell repertoires in COVID-19. Across the study: Italy, Spain and the United States were the sources of the convalescent and acute COVID-19 samples. In each case, the material was cDNA or gDNA derived from T cells, B-cell-depleted T cells, or PBMCs.

CDR3 length: 17 amino acids. The germline V gene encodes CDR1 SGHAT and CDR2 FQNNGV. V lost 1 base and J lost 4, with 19 bases in between. The table lists this clone with a few counts. Per the original data handling: By means of reference gene primer amplification, nucleated cell counts were estimated. TCRdb's copy holds only in-frame clones and misses some; the assay was immunoSEQ multiplex PCR. The DNA gave D and trimming, while V, J and clone size come from that table. Among over 450,000 clones listed, about 89% were seen once. The TCR was taken from a woman aged 50 to 60 with COVID-19, enrolled during active disease. The V and J genes are TRBV11-2 and TRBJ1-2; a possible D gene is TRBD1 (5 bases). The sequenced material came from peripheral blood. CDR3 bases: TGTGCCAGCAGCTTAGGGAGTGGCAGGGCCAGGAGCTATGGCTACACCTTC. This codes for CASSLGSGRARSYGYTF.